This T cell receptor (beta chain) originates from a study of radiotherapy plus CTLA-4 blockade in lung cancer listed by TCRdb under 2018. Study-wide context: Objective responses were observed in about 17% of enrolled patients, and disease control was achieved in 25% to 40%. Overall study results and their limits: The strongest predictors of response, as reported, were early dynamic changes in blood T cell clones along with a rise in serum interferon-beta after radiation. After treatment with radiotherapy and ipilimumab, TCR clones that originated in tumors expanded in peripheral blood.

On this clone: Its recognized antigen is unknown. Qualities for individual bases were not recorded, and no much larger clone is one base off.

Receptor libraries were prepared by the immunoSEQ multiplex PCR assay. TCRdb obtained this table from immuneACCESS and retained in-frame rearrangements with V and J assigned. These tables miss some clones; where compared with another copy, unresolved V genes account for less than half of the shortfall, and the remainder is unexplained. The sample table holds some 78,000 clones, of which about 87% were seen once. The ten most abundant clones make up about 1% of the sample. In this study, focal radiation therapy paired with CTLA-4 blockade (ipilimumab) was tested in patients who had chemo-refractory metastatic non-small-cell lung cancer. The CDR3 sequence holds 16 residues, the cysteine and phenylalanine included. Of all the DNA, just the CDR3 is kept, 48 bases in frame from base 1. V trim: 1 base; J trim: 2 bases; unmatched bases: 4. The germline V gene encodes CDR1 KGHSH and CDR2 LQKENI.

The chain is made from TRBV18 and TRBJ1-5; the central 8 bases match TRBD1. The sequence came from a human donor with non-small cell lung cancer who had stable disease on radiotherapy plus ipilimumab. The specimen comprised peripheral blood, sampled from a patient treated with radiotherapy plus ipilimumab. CDR3 reads: CASSPLMTGGNQPQHF. At the DNA level, the sequence is TGTGCCAGCTCACCACTCATGACAGGGGGCAATCAGCCCCAGCATTTT.